This T cell receptor beta chain is from a study of blood T cell repertoires in COVID-19. Overall study context: From the United States, Italy and Spain came samples of acute and convalescent COVID-19. T cells, B-cell-depleted T cells, or PBMCs provided the cDNA or gDNA that served as material.

In the case of this clone: Other DNA sequences within the sample encode an identical CDR3.

Source study methods: From reference gene primer amplification, estimates of nucleated cell counts were derived. Data came from immunoSEQ multiplex PCR; TCRdb stores just in-frame clones and leaves some out. Clone size and the V and J calls come from that table; the DNA yielded D and trimming. Of roughly 250,000 clones listed, 85% to 90% are singletons. The study recruited people aged 18 to 89 years across around 24 US areas. Germline V gene lookup returns CDR1 KGHDR and CDR2 SFDVKD. The germline V and J ends were trimmed by 0 bases and 2 bases, with 6 bases remaining between them. The CDR3 length is 14 residues.

The receptor's source is a man in his fifties who had been exposed to COVID-19. The sample taken for sequencing was PBMCs or T cells enriched from blood (not recorded which). The rearrangement links TRBV24-1 to TRBJ1-2, with D possibly being TRBD1 (5 bases). For the CDR3, the DNA is TGTGCCACCAGTGATTTGGACAGCAACTATGGCTACACCTTC. Protein product: CATSDLDSNYGYTF.